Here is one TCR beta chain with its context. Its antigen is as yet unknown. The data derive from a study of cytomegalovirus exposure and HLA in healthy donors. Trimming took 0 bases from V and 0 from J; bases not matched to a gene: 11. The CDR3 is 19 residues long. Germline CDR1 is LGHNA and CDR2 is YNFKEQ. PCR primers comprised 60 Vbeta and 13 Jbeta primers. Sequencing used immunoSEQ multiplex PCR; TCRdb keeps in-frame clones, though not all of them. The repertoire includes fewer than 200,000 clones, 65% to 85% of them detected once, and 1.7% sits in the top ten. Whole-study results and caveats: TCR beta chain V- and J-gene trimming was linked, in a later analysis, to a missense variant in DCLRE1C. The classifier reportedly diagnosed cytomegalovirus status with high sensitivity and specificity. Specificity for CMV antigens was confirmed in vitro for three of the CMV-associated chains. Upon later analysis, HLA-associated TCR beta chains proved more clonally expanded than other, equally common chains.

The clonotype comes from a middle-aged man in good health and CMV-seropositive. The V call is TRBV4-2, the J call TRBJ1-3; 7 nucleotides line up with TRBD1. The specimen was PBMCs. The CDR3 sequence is CASSQDVGQNQHSGNTIYF. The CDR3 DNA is TGTGCCAGCAGCCAAGATGTGGGACAGAACCAACACTCTGGAAACACCATATATTTT.